The 20 T cell receptor beta chains below all came from one sample that was sequenced in a study of blood T cell repertoires in COVID-19. The repertoire was sequenced with immunoSEQ multiplex PCR; TCRdb's copy has only in-frame clones and lacks some. The sample carries over 40,000 clones, roughly 83% recorded once. The sequencing sample was made of peripheral blood. These receptors all come from a human donor in a cohort sampled during active COVID-19.

CDR3 protein: CASSLGGQMNTEAFF. The CDR3 DNA sequence: TGCGCCAGCAGCTTGGGGGGACAGATGAACACTGAAGCTTTCTTT. The J gene is TRBJ1-1, the V gene TRBV5-1, with TRBD1 matching over 7 bases. After removal of 0 bases from V and 0 bases from J, the junction contained 2 bases not matched to a gene. Germline loops: CDR1 SGHRS, CDR2 YFSETQ. The CDR3 sequence is 15 residues long. Full variable domain (missing parts from reference TRBV5-1 and TRBJ1-1): KAGVTQTPRYLIKTRGQQVTLSCSPISGHRSVSWYQQTPGQGLQFLFEYFSETQRNKGNFPGRFSGRQFSNSRSEMNVSTLELGDSALYLCASSLGGQMNTEAFFGQGTRLTVV.

The chain employs TRBV9 and TRBJ2-1, with 14 bases matching TRBD2. The CDR3 totals 15 residues. With 4 bases clipped from V and 8 bases from J, the junction kept 5 bases outside the gene matches. Germline CDR1 and CDR2: SGDLS and YYNGEE. Here the CDR3 DNA reads TGTGCCAGCAGCCCGACTAGCGGGGGGGCCGATGAGCAGTTCTTC. Its translation: CASSPTSGGADEQFF.

In this sample, this clone turned up once. This rearrangement joins TRBV2 to TRBJ2-1, with 13 positions matching TRBD2. This CDR3 is 20 amino acids long. V lost 7 bases and J lost 1; bases outside the gene matches: 16. Germline V gene lookup returns CDR1 SNHLY and CDR2 FYNNEI. The CDR3 is CASKGLAGVGSRGSYNEQFF. In DNA, the CDR3 is TGTGCCAGCAAAGGACTAGCGGGAGTCGGTTCGCGGGGATCCTACAATGAGCAGTTCTTC.

The gene calls are TRBV9 and TRBJ1-2; 12 bases match TRBD1. The CDR3 extends over 16 amino acids. With 1 base clipped from V and 4 bases from J, the junction kept 5 bases outside the gene matches. Germline-derived CDR1 and CDR2 are SGDLS and YYNGEE. The CDR3 coding sequence is TGTGCCAGCAGCGTATTGGGACAGGGGGCATTCTATGGCTACACCTTC. Translation gives CASSVLGQGAFYGYTF.

This clone appeared a single time. The junction departs from germline at one end; a sequencing error may be responsible. This chain links TRBV6-1 with TRBJ2-7; D gene unclear. Germline-derived CDR1 and CDR2 are MNHNS and SASEGT. This CDR3 spans 11 amino acids. CDR3 nucleotides: TGTGCCAGCACTGAACACTACGAGCAGTACTTC. Translated, it gives CASTEHYEQYF.

The gene calls are TRBV13 and TRBJ2-6, with a tentative D call TRBD1 (6 bases). The CDR3 consists of 17 residues. CDR1 is PRHDT, CDR2 FYEKMQ, per germline (reference sequence). Deletions cut 3 bases from V and 0 bases from J, with 12 bases between. The chain's CDR3 is CASSLGTPLSGANVLTF. Here the CDR3 DNA reads TGTGCCAGCAGCTTGGGGACACCACTCTCTGGGGCCAACGTCCTGACTTTC.

The chain uses TRBV7-6 and TRBJ2-7; no firm D call. The CDR3 totals 14 residues. Trimming removed 4 bases from V and 0 bases from J, with 10 bases in between. Germline CDR1 and CDR2: SGHVS and FNYEAQ. The CDR3 protein is CASSSIYHSYEQYF. CDR3 nucleotides: TGTGCCAGCAGCTCAATCTATCACTCCTACGAGCAGTACTTC.

The CDR3 region is CASSLTPNTEAFF. As DNA, the CDR3 is TGTGCCAGCAGCTTAACACCGAACACTGAAGCTTTCTTT. The genes are TRBV7-2 and TRBJ1-1; D unresolved. CDR3 length: 13 residues. Germline V lookup: CDR1 SGHTA, CDR2 FQGNSA. Trimming took 2 bases from V and 1 from J, leaving 5 bases between them.

V gene TRBV5-5 combines with J gene TRBJ2-6; TRBD2 might be the D (6 bases). V shed 0 bases and J shed 0 bases, with 10 bases lying between them. CDR3 length equals 17 residues. Per germline, CDR1 SGHKS and CDR2 YYEKEE (reference sequence). The CDR3 DNA is TGTGCCAGCAGCTTGGGGGCGGGGAGCTCTGGGGCCAACGTCCTGACTTTC. Protein sequence: CASSLGAGSSGANVLTF. The variable domain in full, completed from reference TRBV5-5 and TRBJ2-6, reads DAGVTQSPTHLIKTRGQQVTLRCSPISGHKSVSWYQQVLGQGPQFIFQYYEKEERGRGNFPDRFSARQFPNYSSELNVNALLLGDSALYLCASSLGAGSSGANVLTFGAGSRLTVL.

The chain carries TRBV6-6 and TRBJ1-2, with 8 bases matching TRBD1. V trimming: 6 bases; J trimming: 0 bases; junction bases outside the gene matches: 3. Per the germline V gene, CDR1 is MNHNY and CDR2 is SVGAGI (reference sequence). The CDR3 is 14 residues long. CDR3 sequence: CASRGTGSNYGYTF. The CDR3 coding sequence is TGTGCCAGCAGGGGGACAGGCTCTAACTATGGCTACACCTTC.

The genes are TRBV27 and TRBJ1-1, with TRBD1 matching 9 bases. The CDR3 totals 14 residues. The germline gives CDR1 MNHEY, CDR2 SMNVEV (reference sequence). V was pared by 6 bases and J by 5 bases, with 7 bases of the junction left unmatched. The CDR3 DNA reads as TGTGCCAGCAGGGAACAGGGGGCGTGGACTGAAGCTTTCTTT. It yields the protein CASREQGAWTEAFF.

CDR3 sequence reads: CASSIGEPLMNTEAFF. CDR3 in DNA: TGTGCCAGTAGTATAGGCGAGCCCCTTATGAACACTGAAGCTTTCTTT. This chain joins TRBV19 and TRBJ1-1; no clear D. The CDR3 is made up of 16 amino acids. In germline, CDR1 is LNHDA, CDR2 SQIVND (reference sequence). V lost 1 base, J lost 0 bases, and 12 bases lay in between.

This clone was observed a single time. The rearrangement joins TRBV9 to TRBJ2-7; weak D call: TRBD1 (6 bases). The germline gives CDR1 SGDLS, CDR2 YYNGEE. This CDR3 has 13 amino acids. V lost 4 bases, J lost 7 bases, and 15 bases lay in between. CDR3 residues: CASSTRDTGEQYF. CDR3 nucleotide sequence: TGTGCCAGCAGCACCCGGGACACCGGGGAGCAGTACTTC.

This sequence joins TRBV27 and TRBJ2-5; maybe TRBD1 (5 bases). CDR1 is MNHEY, CDR2 SMNVEV, per germline (reference sequence). Deletions cut 3 bases from V and 5 bases from J, with 16 bases between. This CDR3 comprises 15 residues. CDR3 amino acids: CASSFGAPGPETQYF. CDR3 coding DNA: TGTGCCAGCAGTTTTGGGGCGCCTGGCCCCGAGACCCAGTACTTC.

The rearrangement uses TRBV9 and TRBJ2-2; 7 bases agree with TRBD2. The trim removed 0 bases at V and 6 bases at J, leaving 8 bases unmatched. In germline, CDR1 is SGDLS, CDR2 YYNGEE. This CDR3 is 16 amino acids long. The CDR3 loop is CASSVDRTRVSGELFF. The CDR3 DNA reads TGTGCCAGCAGCGTAGATCGGACTAGGGTCTCCGGGGAGCTGTTTTTT.

The rearrangement joins TRBV6-4 to TRBJ2-3; 9 positions match TRBD2. J gave up 5 bases and V 5 bases, and 5 bases lay outside the gene matches. This CDR3 is 14 amino acids long. The germline CDR1 and CDR2 sequences are MRHNA and SNTAGT. The CDR3 sequence is CASSLAGVGDTQYF. For the CDR3, the DNA is TGTGCCAGCAGTTTAGCGGGGGTGGGAGATACGCAGTATTTT.

The CDR3 nucleotides read TGTGCCATCAGTGGGACTAGCGGAGGGACCGGGGAGCTGTTTTTT. It is translated as CAISGTSGGTGELFF. This chain uses TRBV10-3 with TRBJ2-2; 10 positions agree with TRBD2. The CDR3 consists of 15 residues. V was pared by 4 bases and J by 5 bases, with 4 bases of the junction left unmatched. Looked up from germline, CDR1 is ENHRY and CDR2 is SYGVKD.

The rearrangement uses TRBV6-4 and TRBJ1-1, with unresolved D. The CDR3 totals 14 residues. V gave up 6 bases and J gave up 5 bases, with 16 bases separating them. Germline assignment: CDR1 MRHNA and CDR2 SNTAGT. CDR3 in amino acids: CASRINTIGTEAFF. The CDR3 coding sequence is TGTGCCAGCAGAATCAACACCATCGGGACTGAAGCTTTCTTT.

The CDR3 loop reads CASSLDRFVFAPGIQETQYF. The CDR3 nucleotides read TGTGCCAGCAGCTTAGATCGTTTTGTTTTCGCGCCAGGAATACAAGAGACCCAGTACTTC. This chain links TRBV11-3 with TRBJ2-5; no definite D call. Trimming took off 0 bases at V and 2 bases at J, with 25 bases between the two ends. Germline V gene data show CDR1 as SGHNT and CDR2 as YENEEA. This CDR3 spans 20 amino acids.

V usage is TRBV2 and J usage is TRBJ2-6; D remains ambiguous. V gave up 7 bases and J gave up 4 bases, with 14 bases separating them. CDR1 SNHLY and CDR2 FYNNEI come from the germline V gene. CDR3 length: 15 amino acids. Here the CDR3 DNA reads TGTGCCAGCATTGGAGAATCGAAAGGGGCCAACGTCCTGACTTTC. This codes for CASIGESKGANVLTF. Full variable domain (rest looked up from reference TRBV2 and TRBJ2-6): EPEVTQTPSHQVTQMGQEVILRCVPISNHLYFYWYRQILGQKVEFLVSFYNNEISEKSEIFDDQFSVERPDGSNFTLKIRSTKLEDSAMYFCASIGESKGANVLTFGAGSRLTVL.